Listed below are T cell receptor beta chains from one sample, sequenced in a study of T-cell reconstitution after alpha-beta-depleted transplantation in children. TCRdb ran MiXCR on the PCR reads and lists one entry per CDR3 protein. The sample holds about 200,000 distinct CDR3 sequences, approximately 15% seen once. This specimen consisted of PBMCs, mostly from graft donor cells, obtained 360 days after TCRalphabeta/CD19-depleted stem cell transplant. The source is a male patient under 10 years old who had a stem cell transplant for acute lymphoblastic leukemia, so the T cells may come from the graft donor. Each CDR3 is given with its conserved first and last residue. The order of the fields is J gene, clone size, D gene, V gene, CDR3 DNA, CDR3 protein. A D gene is named only where the DNA matches it firmly. Expanded clones get a size class; other rows say once, few or many, or leave the size out.

>TRBJ2-3|-|TRBD2|TRBV27
TGTGCCAGCGGGGAGGTAGCGGGGTCTACGCAGTATTTT
CASGEVAGSTQYF
>TRBJ2-2|-|TRBD2|TRBV5-4
TGTGCCAGCAGCCCCGGGACTAGCGGGACCACCGGGGAGCTGTTTTTT
CASSPGTSGTTGELFF
>TRBJ2-5|few|TRBD1|TRBV20-1
TGCAGTGCACACAGGGGAGAGACCCAGTACTTC
CSAHRGETQYF
>TRBJ2-1|-|TRBD2|TRBV4-1
TGCGCCAGCAGCTTATTTAGCGGGGGGTACAATGAGCAGTTCTTC
CASSLFSGGYNEQFF
>TRBJ2-2|-|TRBD1|TRBV5-1
TGCGCCAGCAGCCCGACGACAGGGGCCACCGGGGAGCTGTTTTTT
CASSPTTGATGELFF
>TRBJ2-1|-|TRBD2|TRBV7-6
TGTGCCAGCAGCTTAGTATCTCTAGCGGGAGCTTCTTACAATGAGCAGTTCTTC
CASSLVSLAGASYNEQFF
>TRBJ2-7|few|-|TRBV3-1
TGTGCCAGCAGCAAAGGACACCTTGCGAGCTCCTACGAGCAGTACTTC
CASSKGHLASSYEQYF
>TRBJ2-7|few|-|TRBV5-1
TGCGCCAGCAGCTTAAGCGACAGCCAGGCCTACGAGCAGTACTTC
CASSLSDSQAYEQYF
>TRBJ2-3|-|-|TRBV5-6
TGTGCCAGCAGCTTCCGGGCCACCACAGATACGCAGTATTTT
CASSFRATTDTQYF
>TRBJ1-1|-|-|TRBV29-1
TGCAGCGTTACCAGGGGGAACACTGAAGCTTTCTTT
CSVTRGNTEAFF
>TRBJ2-3|few|TRBD1|TRBV20-1
TGCAGTGCTAGCGGGGACAGGGGCGAGTTCACAGATACGCAGTATTTT
CSASGDRGEFTDTQYF
>TRBJ2-1|-|TRBD2|TRBV27
TGTGCCAGCAGCCCCTTTACTAGCGGGAGCAATGAGCAGTTCTTC
CASSPFTSGSNEQFF
>TRBJ1-1|few|-|TRBV7-2
TGTGCCAGCAGCCCAGGATCTGACAGGAGTTCTGAAGCTTTCTTT
CASSPGSDRSSEAFF
>TRBJ2-7|-|-|TRBV29-1
TGCAGCGTTGAAGTAGGACTTTCCTACGAGCAGTACTTC
CSVEVGLSYEQYF
>TRBJ2-2|few|-|TRBV29-1
TGCAGCGTTGGCGGGTGGGCCGGGGAGCTGTTTTTT
CSVGGWAGELFF
>TRBJ2-5|-|TRBD2|TRBV7-6
TGTGCCAGCAGCCAGTCGACTTCGGGGGGGGAGACCCAGTACTTC
CASSQSTSGGETQYF
>TRBJ2-7|few|-|TRBV27
TGTGCCAGCAGTCCCAACAGTAATACTTTCTACGAGCAGTACTTC
CASSPNSNTFYEQYF
>TRBJ2-2|-|-|TRBV29-1
TGCAGCGTGGATGAAGGAGGCGGCCCAGGGGAGCTGTTTTTT
CSVDEGGGPGELFF
>TRBJ2-5|-|-|TRBV7-7
TGTGCCAGCAGCTCAGATAGTCTCACCCAGTACTTC
CASSSDSLTQYF
>TRBJ2-7|-|TRBD1|TRBV11-3
TGTGCCAGCAGCTTAGGACAGGGCGATTCCTCCTACGAGCAGTACTTC
CASSLGQGDSSYEQYF
>TRBJ2-3|-|TRBD2|TRBV7-2
TGTGCCAGCAGCTTACTACGGGGGGTGGTAGATACGCAGTATTTT
CASSLLRGVVDTQYF
>TRBJ2-7|-|-|TRBV12-3/TRBV12-4
TGTGCCAGCAGGTTTACAGGGACCTACGAGCAGTACTTC
CASRFTGTYEQYF
>TRBJ2-3|few|-|TRBV29-1
TGCAGCGTTGAAGATAGTGGGGATTCGGATCCAGATACGCAGTATTTT
CSVEDSGDSDPDTQYF
>TRBJ2-5|-|-|TRBV24-1
TGTGCCACCAGTGTCCAAGAGACCCAGTACTTC
CATSVQETQYF
>TRBJ2-4|few|TRBD1|TRBV20-1
TGCAGTGCTACCGGGACAGGGAACATTCAGTACTTC
CSATGTGNIQYF
>TRBJ1-6|many|-|TRBV12-3/TRBV12-4
TGTGCCAGCAGTTTCAGGGTTAATAATTCACCCCTCCACTTT
CASSFRVNNSPLHF
>TRBJ2-1|-|-|TRBV7-3
TGTGCCAGCAGCTTACATACCGACAATGAGCAGTTCTTC
CASSLHTDNEQFF
>TRBJ2-1|few|TRBD1|TRBV29-1
TGCAGCGGCCGGACAGGGGTGAATGAGCAGTTCTTC
CSGRTGVNEQFF
>TRBJ2-1|-|TRBD2|TRBV6-2/TRBV6-3
TGTGCCAGCAGTGGGACTAGCGGGGGACTTTGGAATGAGCAGTTCTTC
CASSGTSGGLWNEQFF